These T cell receptor beta chains were read from a single sample in a study of spatial heterogeneity in lung cancer. One entry per CDR3 protein results from TCRdb running MiXCR on the 5' RACE reads. The sample records under 100,000 distinct CDR3 sequences, approximately 8.6% being singletons. This specimen was PBMCs, taken at surgery. The origin of the receptors is a male donor with early-stage non-small cell lung cancer. Each CDR3 is given with its conserved first and last residue. Each record gives: D gene, clone size, J gene, V gene, CDR3 DNA, CDR3 protein. A D gene is named only where the DNA matches it firmly. The listing skips clone size in some rows; elsewhere it reads once, few, many or a size class.

- many TRBJ1-1 TRBV4-1 TGCGCCAGCAGCCAAGTAATAGGGGGGAGGGCTTTCTTT CASSQVIGGRAFF
- few TRBJ2-3 TRBV29-1 TGCAGCGTTGAGGGTACATGGGCCGCAGATACGCAGTATTTT CSVEGTWAADTQYF
- many TRBJ2-3 TRBV4-3 TGCGCCAGCAGCCAAGGGGAACGGGGCCCCCTAACGCAGTATTTT CASSQGERGPLTQYF
TRBD2 many TRBJ2-1 TRBV5-1 TGCGCCAGCAGCCCATCCGGGACTAGCGGGAGTGGTGAGCAGTTCTTC CASSPSGTSGSGEQFF
TRBD1 many TRBJ2-2 TRBV11-1 TGTGCCAGCAGTTGGGGGACAGGGAACACCGGGGAGCTGTTTTTT CASSWGTGNTGELFF
TRBD1 many TRBJ1-2 TRBV2 TGTGCCAGCAGCGATTCCTTGACAGGGAAGGGCTACACCTTC CASSDSLTGKGYTF
- few TRBJ1-6 TRBV4-2 TGTGCCAGCAGCCAAGACCTAGGACAGCTGCGTAATTCACCCCTCCACTTT CASSQDLGQLRNSPLHF
TRBD1 many TRBJ2-5 TRBV9 TGTGCCAGCAGCCGACAGGGACGAGAGACCCAGTACTTC CASSRQGRETQYF
- many TRBJ2-1 TRBV10-3 TGTGCCATCAGTGAGTCGTCGGACAATGAGCAGTTCTTC CAISESSDNEQFF
TRBD1 few TRBJ2-4 TRBV19 TGTGCCAGTAGTATCGGGACAGGGGGTTTTATAGCCAAAAACATTCAGTACTTC CASSIGTGGFIAKNIQYF
TRBD2 - TRBJ2-3 TRBV5-6 TGTGCCAGCAGCTCGACTAGCGGGGGCCGCACAGATACGCAGTATTTT CASSSTSGGRTDTQYF
- few TRBJ1-1 TRBV7-3 TGTGCCAGCAGCGCGGATATGAACACTGAAGCTTTCTTT CASSADMNTEAFF